Detailed here is one T cell receptor beta chain. V lost 5 bases to trimming and J lost 14 bases; unmatched junction nucleotides: 13. CDR3 length equals 15 residues. Germline V CDR1 and CDR2: SEHNR, FQNEAQ (reference sequence). This record comes from a study of blood T cell repertoires in COVID-19. About the study: Some COVID-19 samples were acute and others convalescent; all came from the United States, Italy and Spain. PBMCs, B-cell-depleted T cells, or T cells were the source of the cDNA or gDNA that made up the material.

Under the authors' procedure: The authors estimated nucleated cell counts from reference gene primer amplification. Generated by immunoSEQ multiplex PCR, the TCRdb table keeps only in-frame clones and is missing some. Clonal size and the V and J genes are those of that table, whereas D and trimming came from the DNA. The sample carries 150,000 to 200,000 clones, roughly 91% recorded once. The sequenced sample consisted of peripheral blood. The gene calls are TRBV7-9 and TRBJ2-3; 13 bases line up with TRBD2. This TCR came from a woman in her fifties or sixties with acute or convalescent COVID-19. This CDR3 reads CASSDTGLAGALRYF. DNA of the CDR3: TGTGCCAGCAGCGATACAGGACTAGCGGGAGCATTACGGTATTTT.